Listed below are T cell receptor beta chains from one sample, sequenced in a study of post-analysis software for immune sequencing data. Each CDR3 protein is one row after TCRdb ran MiXCR on the PCR reads. Of 250,000 to 300,000 distinct CDR3 sequences listed, approximately 34% are singletons. Material for sequencing was blood. These receptors all come from a girl aged 5 to 17 with multiple sclerosis. The CDR3 runs from the conserved cysteine through the conserved F or W. Each record gives: V gene, D gene, clone size, J gene, CDR3 protein, CDR3 DNA. D genes are given only for firm matches. A row's size may be missing; if present it is once, few, many or a size class.

TRBV7-2	-	-	TRBJ1-5	CASSKGWGRNSNQPQHF	TGTGCCAGCAGTAAGGGGTGGGGTCGAAATAGCAATCAGCCCCAGCATTTT
TRBV19	-	-	TRBJ2-3	CASRTRSTDTDTQYF	TGTGCCAGTAGGACTAGATCGACAGACACAGATACGCAGTATTTT
TRBV20-1	-	-	TRBJ2-7	CSAPEAYEQYF	TGCAGTGCCCCGGAGGCGTACGAGCAGTACTTC
TRBV15	-	-	TRBJ2-1	CATSRGSDPRHEQFF	TGTGCCACCAGCAGAGGTAGTGACCCACGGCATGAGCAGTTCTTC
TRBV6-5	-	-	TRBJ2-6	CASSIGALSGANVLTF	TGTGCCAGCAGTATCGGGGCCCTCTCTGGGGCCAACGTCCTGACTTTC
TRBV20-1	-	-	TRBJ2-1	CSAKPINEQFF	TGCAGTGCTAAACCAATTAATGAGCAGTTCTTC
TRBV25-1	-	-	TRBJ1-6	CASSDYNSPLHF	TGTGCCAGCAGTGATTATAATTCACCCCTCCACTTT
TRBV11-2	TRBD1	many	TRBJ2-2	CASLSPIRDRGTGELFF	TGTGCCAGCTTGAGCCCTATCCGGGACAGGGGGACCGGGGAGCTGTTTTTT
TRBV12-3/TRBV12-4	TRBD2	-	TRBJ2-3	CASSPGLDPSTDTQYF	TGTGCCAGCAGTCCTGGACTAGACCCTAGCACAGATACGCAGTATTTT
TRBV14	-	many	TRBJ2-6	CASSPLGGGLLSGANVLTF	TGTGCCAGCAGCCCTCTCGGAGGGGGGCTGCTTTCTGGGGCCAACGTCCTGACTTTC
TRBV7-9	TRBD1	-	TRBJ2-1	CASRHTGGTEQFF	TGTGCCAGCAGACATACAGGGGGTACGGAGCAGTTCTTC
TRBV29-1	-	-	TRBJ2-5	CSVPPPTGSQETQYF	TGCAGCGTCCCACCCCCTACAGGGTCTCAAGAGACCCAGTACTTC
TRBV7-2	TRBD1	many	TRBJ2-5	CASSSRQGRETQYF	TGTGCCAGCAGCTCTAGACAGGGTCGGGAGACCCAGTACTTC
TRBV5-4	-	-	TRBJ2-7	CASSLLGFNEQYF	TGTGCCAGCAGCTTATTAGGTTTCAACGAGCAGTACTTC
TRBV6-2/TRBV6-3	TRBD2	few	TRBJ2-3	CASSRTSGGRGTDTQYF	TGTGCCAGCAGTAGGACTAGCGGGGGCCGCGGCACAGATACGCAGTATTTT
TRBV4-1	-	-	TRBJ1-1	CASSQGQGLNTEAFF	TGCGCCAGCAGCCAGGGGCAAGGGTTGAACACTGAAGCTTTCTTT
TRBV20-1	-	-	TRBJ2-1	CSALESYRSYNEQFF	TGCAGTGCTTTAGAGAGCTATCGTTCCTACAATGAGCAGTTCTTC
TRBV13	-	-	TRBJ2-5	CANSLAETQYF	TGTGCCAACAGCTTAGCAGAGACCCAGTACTTC
TRBV18	-	-	TRBJ1-1	CASSPPGDTEAFF	TGTGCCAGCTCACCCCCGGGGGACACTGAAGCTTTCTTT
TRBV11-2	TRBD1	-	TRBJ2-5	CASRKWDSQETQYF	TGTGCCAGCAGAAAGTGGGACAGCCAAGAGACCCAGTACTTC